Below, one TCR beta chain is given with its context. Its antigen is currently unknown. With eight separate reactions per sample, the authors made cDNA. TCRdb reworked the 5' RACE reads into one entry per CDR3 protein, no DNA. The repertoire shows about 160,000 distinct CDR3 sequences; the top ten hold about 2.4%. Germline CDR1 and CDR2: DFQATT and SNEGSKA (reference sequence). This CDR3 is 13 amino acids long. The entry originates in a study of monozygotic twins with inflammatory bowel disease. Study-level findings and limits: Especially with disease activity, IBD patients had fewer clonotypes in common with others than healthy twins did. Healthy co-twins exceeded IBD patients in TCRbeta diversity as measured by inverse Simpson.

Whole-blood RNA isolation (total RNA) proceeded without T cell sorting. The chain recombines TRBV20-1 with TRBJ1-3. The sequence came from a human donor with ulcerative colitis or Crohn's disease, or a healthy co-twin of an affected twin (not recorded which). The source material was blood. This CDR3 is CSARDPRGNTIYF.